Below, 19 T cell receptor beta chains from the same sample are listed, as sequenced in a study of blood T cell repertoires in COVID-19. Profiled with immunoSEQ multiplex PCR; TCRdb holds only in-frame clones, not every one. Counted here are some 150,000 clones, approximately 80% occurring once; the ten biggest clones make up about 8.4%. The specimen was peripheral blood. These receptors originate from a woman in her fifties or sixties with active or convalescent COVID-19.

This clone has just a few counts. CDR3 region: CASSISRGGFNSPLHF. The CDR3 nucleotides read TGTGCCAGTAGTATATCCAGGGGCGGATTTAATTCACCCCTCCACTTT. V is TRBV19 and J is TRBJ1-6; D is possibly TRBD1 (6 bases). There are 16 residues in the CDR3. V dropped 2 bases and J dropped 6 bases, with 14 bases sitting between them. The V gene's germline CDR1 is LNHDA and CDR2 SQIVND (reference sequence).

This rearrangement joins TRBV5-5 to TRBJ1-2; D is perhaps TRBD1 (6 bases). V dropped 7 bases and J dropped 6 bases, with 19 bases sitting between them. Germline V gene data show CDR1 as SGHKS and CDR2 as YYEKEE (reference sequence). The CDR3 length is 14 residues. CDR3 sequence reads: CASRWGGGGDGYTF. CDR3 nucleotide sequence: TGTGCCAGCCGCTGGGGGGGCGGGGGCGATGGCTACACCTTC.

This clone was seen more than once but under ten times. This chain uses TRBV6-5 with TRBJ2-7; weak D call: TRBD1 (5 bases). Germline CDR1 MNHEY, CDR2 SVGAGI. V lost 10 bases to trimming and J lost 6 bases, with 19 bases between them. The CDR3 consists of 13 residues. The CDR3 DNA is TGTGCCACCCAATCGAAGGGGTCCCCCGAGCAGTACGTC. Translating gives CATQSKGSPEQYV.

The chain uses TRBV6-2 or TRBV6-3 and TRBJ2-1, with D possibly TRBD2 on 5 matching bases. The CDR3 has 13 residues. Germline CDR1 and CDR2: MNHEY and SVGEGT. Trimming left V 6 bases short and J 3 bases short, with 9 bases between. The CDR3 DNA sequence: TGTGCCAGCAGCAACCGGGGCTACAATGAGCAGTTCTTC. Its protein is CASSNRGYNEQFF.

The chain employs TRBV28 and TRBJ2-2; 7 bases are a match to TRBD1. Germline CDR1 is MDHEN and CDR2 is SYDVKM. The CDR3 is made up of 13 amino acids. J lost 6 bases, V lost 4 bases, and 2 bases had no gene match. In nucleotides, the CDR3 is TGTGCCAGCAGTTACAGGGGTGCCGGGGAGCTGTTTTTT. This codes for CASSYRGAGELFF.

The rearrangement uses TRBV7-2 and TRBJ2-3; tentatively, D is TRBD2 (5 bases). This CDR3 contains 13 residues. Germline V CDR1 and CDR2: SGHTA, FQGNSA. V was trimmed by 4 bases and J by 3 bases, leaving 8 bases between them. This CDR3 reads CASSYPGTDTQYF. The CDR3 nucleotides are TGTGCCAGCAGCTACCCGGGGACAGATACGCAGTATTTT.

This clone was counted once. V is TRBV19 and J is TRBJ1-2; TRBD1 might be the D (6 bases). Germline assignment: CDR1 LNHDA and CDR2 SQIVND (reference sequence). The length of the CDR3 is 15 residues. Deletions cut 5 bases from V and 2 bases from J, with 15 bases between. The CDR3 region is CASSFSGGQNYGYTF. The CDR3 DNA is TGTGCCAGTAGTTTCTCGGGCGGACAGAACTATGGCTACACCTTC.

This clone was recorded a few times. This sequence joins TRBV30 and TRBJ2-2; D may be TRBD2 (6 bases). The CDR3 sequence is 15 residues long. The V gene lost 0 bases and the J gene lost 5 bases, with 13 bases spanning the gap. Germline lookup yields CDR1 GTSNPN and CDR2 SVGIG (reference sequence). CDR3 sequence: CAWSVRGRGTGELFF. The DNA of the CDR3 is TGTGCCTGGAGTGTTCGGGGGAGAGGGACCGGGGAGCTGTTTTTT.

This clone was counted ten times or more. As DNA, the CDR3 is TGTGCCAGCAGCTTAGGACAGCTAAATTCACCCCTCCACTTT. This encodes CASSLGQLNSPLHF. The V gene is TRBV7-8, the J gene TRBJ1-6; tentatively, D is TRBD1 (5 bases). V lost 1 base to trimming and J lost 7 bases, with 8 bases between them. Germline V gives CDR1 SGHVS, CDR2 FQNEAQ. The CDR3 runs 14 residues.

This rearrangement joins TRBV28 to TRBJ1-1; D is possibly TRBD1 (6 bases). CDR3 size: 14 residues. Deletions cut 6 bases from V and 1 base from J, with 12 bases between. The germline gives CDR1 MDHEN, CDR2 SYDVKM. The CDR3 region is CASRPGQTNTEAFF. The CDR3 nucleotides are TGTGCCAGCAGACCCGGACAGACGAACACTGAAGCTTTCTTT. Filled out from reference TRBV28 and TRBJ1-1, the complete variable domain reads DVKVTQSSRYLVKRTGEKVFLECVQDMDHENMFWYRQDPGLGLRLIYFSYDVKMKEKGDIPEGYSVSREKKERFSLILESASTNQTSMYLCASRPGQTNTEAFFGQGTRLTVV.

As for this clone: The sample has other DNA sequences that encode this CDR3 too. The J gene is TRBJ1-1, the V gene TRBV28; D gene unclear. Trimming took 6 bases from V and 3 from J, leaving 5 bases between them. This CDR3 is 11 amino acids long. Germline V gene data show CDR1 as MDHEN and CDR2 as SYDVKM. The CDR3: CASSRDTEAFF. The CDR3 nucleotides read TGTGCCAGCAGCCGGGACACTGAAGCTTTCTTT. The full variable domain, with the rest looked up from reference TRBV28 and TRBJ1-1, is DVKVTQSSRYLVKRTGEKVFLECVQDMDHENMFWYRQDPGLGLRLIYFSYDVKMKEKGDIPEGYSVSREKKERFSLILESASTNQTSMYLCASSRDTEAFFGQGTRLTVV.

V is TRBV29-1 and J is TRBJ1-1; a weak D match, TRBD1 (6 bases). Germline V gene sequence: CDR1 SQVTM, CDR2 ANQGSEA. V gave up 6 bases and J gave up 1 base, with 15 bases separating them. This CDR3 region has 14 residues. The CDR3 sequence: CSVAPRGANTEAFF. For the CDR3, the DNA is TGCAGCGTAGCCCCCCGGGGGGCGAACACTGAAGCTTTCTTT. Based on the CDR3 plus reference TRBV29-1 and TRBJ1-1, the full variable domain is SAVISQKPSRDICQRGTSLTIQCQVDSQVTMMFWYRQQPGQSLTLIATANQGSEATYESGFVIDKFPISRPNLTFSTLTVSNMSPEDSSIYLCSVAPRGANTEAFFGQGTRLTVV.

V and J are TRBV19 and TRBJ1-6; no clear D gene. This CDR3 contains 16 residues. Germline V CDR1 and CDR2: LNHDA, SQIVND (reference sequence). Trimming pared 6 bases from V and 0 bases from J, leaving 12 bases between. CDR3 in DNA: TGTGCCAGTAGCCGGGAGGTGAGCTCCTATAATTCACCCCTCCACTTT. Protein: CASSREVSSYNSPLHF.

CDR3 protein: CASSYRRDRSYGYTF. The CDR3 DNA follows: TGTGCCAGCAGTTACCGAAGGGACAGATCCTATGGCTACACCTTC. The chain is built from TRBV6-5 and TRBJ1-2, with 7 bases lining up with TRBD1. The CDR3 runs to 15 residues. V trimming: 2 bases; J trimming: 4 bases; junction bases outside the gene matches: 7. The V gene's germline CDR1 is MNHEY and CDR2 SVGAGI.

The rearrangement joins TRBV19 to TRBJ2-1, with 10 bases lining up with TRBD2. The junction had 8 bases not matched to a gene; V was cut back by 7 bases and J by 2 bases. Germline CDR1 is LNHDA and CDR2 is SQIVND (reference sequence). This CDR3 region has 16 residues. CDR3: CASTSPGLATYNEQFF. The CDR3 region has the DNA TGTGCCAGTACCTCCCCGGGACTAGCGACCTACAATGAGCAGTTCTTC.

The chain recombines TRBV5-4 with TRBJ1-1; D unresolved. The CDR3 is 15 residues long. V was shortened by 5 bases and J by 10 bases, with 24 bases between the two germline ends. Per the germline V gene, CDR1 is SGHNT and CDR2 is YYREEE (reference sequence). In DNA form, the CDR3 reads TGTGCCAGCAGAATAGCCGGCGCAGATGTCCTGTCAGCTTTCTTT. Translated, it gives CASRIAGADVLSAFF.

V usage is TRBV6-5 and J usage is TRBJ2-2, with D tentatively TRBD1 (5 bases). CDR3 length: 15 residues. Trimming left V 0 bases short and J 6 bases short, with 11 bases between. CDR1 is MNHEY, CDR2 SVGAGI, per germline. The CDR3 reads CASSYSSLGAGELFF. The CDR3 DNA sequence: TGTGCCAGCAGTTACTCGAGCCTAGGGGCCGGGGAGCTGTTTTTT.

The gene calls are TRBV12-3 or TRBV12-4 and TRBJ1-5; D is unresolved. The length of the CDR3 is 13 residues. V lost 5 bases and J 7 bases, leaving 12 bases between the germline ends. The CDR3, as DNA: TGTGCCAGCAGTGGATCGGGATTCCAGCCCCAGCATTTT. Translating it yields CASSGSGFQPQHF.

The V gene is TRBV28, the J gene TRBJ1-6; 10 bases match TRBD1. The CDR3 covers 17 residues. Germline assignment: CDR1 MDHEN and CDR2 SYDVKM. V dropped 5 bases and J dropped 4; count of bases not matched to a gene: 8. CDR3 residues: CASSPRQGANYNSPLHF. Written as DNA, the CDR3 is TGTGCCAGCAGTCCTCGACAGGGGGCAAATTATAATTCACCCCTCCACTTT.